This T cell receptor (beta chain) was identified in a study of shared clonotypes between healthy human individuals. Broader study findings: A reduction in generation probabilities was seen for non-shared clonotypes relative to those shared by all four donors. Clonotype sharing among donors was expected to depend on sequencing depth.

This table comes from immunoSEQ multiplex PCR, and its TCRdb copy is limited to in-frame clones, with some not included. The sample consists of a few hundred thousand clones, around four fifths of them appearing once. The CDR3 is 15 amino acids. Germline CDR1 reads SGHRS; CDR2 reads YFSETQ. V lost 4 bases, J lost 1 base, and 15 bases lay in between. With respect to this clone: The antigen is unknown.

The TCR comes from a man between 25 and 39 years old in good health. Sequencing was performed on memory CD4+ T cells sorted from blood. Stated subset: CD45RA-negative fraction. V is TRBV5-1 and J is TRBJ2-7, with TRBD1 as a possible D gene (6 bases). The CDR3 coding sequence is TGCGCCAGCAGCCCGGGGCACAGGGCGTCCTACGAGCAGTACTTC. This codes for CASSPGHRASYEQYF.